What follows is one TCR beta chain and its context. The sample originates from a study of CD8 T cells in Susac syndrome. Per germline, CDR1 MNHEY and CDR2 SVGAGI. After removal of 2 bases from V and 4 bases from J, the junction contained 7 bases not matched to a gene. CDR3 length equals 16 residues. Reverse transcription of 0.5 to 1 ug RNA was performed with random hexamers. TCRdb reprocessed the immunoSEQ multiplex PCR reads with MiXCR, giving one entry per CDR3 protein. Seen here are about 69,000 distinct CDR3 sequences, about 91% observed once, and the top ten hold 0.5% to 0.6%. The source is a human donor with multiple sclerosis. The sequenced sample was CD8+ T cells from PBMCs. V is TRBV6-5 and J is TRBJ2-1; 8 bases fit TRBD1. CDR3 sequence reads: CASSYRFTGGYNEQFF. CDR3 coding DNA: TGTGCCAGCAGTTACCGGTTTACAGGGGGATACAATGAGCAGTTCTTC.